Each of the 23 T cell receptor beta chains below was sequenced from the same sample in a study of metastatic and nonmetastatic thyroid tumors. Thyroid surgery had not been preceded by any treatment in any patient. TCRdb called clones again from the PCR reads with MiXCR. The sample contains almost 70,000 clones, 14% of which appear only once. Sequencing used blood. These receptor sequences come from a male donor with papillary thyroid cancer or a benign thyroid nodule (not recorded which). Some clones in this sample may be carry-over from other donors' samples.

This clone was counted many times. This CDR3 is CASRTRPPYNQPQHF. DNA for the CDR3: TGTGCCAGCAGGACAAGACCTCCCTACAATCAGCCCCAGCATTTT. V usage is TRBV16 and J usage is TRBJ1-5; D remains ambiguous. Germline-derived CDR1 and CDR2 are KGHSY and FQNENV. CDR3 length: 15 residues. V lost 6 bases, J lost 3 bases, and 15 bases lay in between.

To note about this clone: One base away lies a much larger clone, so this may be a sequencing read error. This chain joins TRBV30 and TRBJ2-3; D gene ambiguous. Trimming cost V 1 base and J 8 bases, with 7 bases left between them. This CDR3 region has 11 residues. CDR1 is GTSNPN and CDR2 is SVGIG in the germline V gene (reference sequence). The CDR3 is CAWSEVGTQYF. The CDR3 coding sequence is TGTGCCTGGAGTGAGGTAGGTACGCAGTATTTT.

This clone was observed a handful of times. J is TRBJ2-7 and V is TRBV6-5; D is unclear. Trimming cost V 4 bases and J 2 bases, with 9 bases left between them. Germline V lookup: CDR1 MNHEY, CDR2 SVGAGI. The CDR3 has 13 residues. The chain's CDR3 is CASSSAATYEQYF. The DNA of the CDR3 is TGTGCCAGCAGTTCGGCTGCTACCTACGAGCAGTACTTC.

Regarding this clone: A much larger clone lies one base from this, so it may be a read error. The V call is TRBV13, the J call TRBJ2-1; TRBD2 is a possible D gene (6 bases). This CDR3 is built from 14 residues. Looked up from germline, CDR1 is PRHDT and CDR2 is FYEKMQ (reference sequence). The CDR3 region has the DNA TGTGCCAGCAGCTTACGGAGGGAGTGGGATGAGCAGCTCTTC. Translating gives CASSLRREWDEQLF.

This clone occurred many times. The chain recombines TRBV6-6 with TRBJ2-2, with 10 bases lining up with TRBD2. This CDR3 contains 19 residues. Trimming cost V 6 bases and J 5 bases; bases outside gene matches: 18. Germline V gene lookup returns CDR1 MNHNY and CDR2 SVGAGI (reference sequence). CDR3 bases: TGTGCCAGCAGAACGTTAAGCGGGAGGGCCGGAGGGGCGACCGGGGAGCTGTTTTTT. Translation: CASRTLSGRAGGATGELFF.

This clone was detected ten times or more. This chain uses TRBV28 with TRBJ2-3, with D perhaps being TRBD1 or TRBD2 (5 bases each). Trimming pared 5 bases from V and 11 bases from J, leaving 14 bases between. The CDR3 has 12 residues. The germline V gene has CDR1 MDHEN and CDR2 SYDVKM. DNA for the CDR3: TGTGCCAGCAGTAAAGACCCGAGGGGGCAGTATTTT. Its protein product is CASSKDPRGQYF.

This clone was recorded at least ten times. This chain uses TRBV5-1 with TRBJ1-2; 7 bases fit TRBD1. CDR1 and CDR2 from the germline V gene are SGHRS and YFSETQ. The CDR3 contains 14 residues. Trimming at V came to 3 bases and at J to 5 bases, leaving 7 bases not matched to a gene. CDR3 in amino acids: CASSSGTAAYGYTF. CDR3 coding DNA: TGCGCCAGCAGCTCCGGGACAGCGGCTTATGGCTACACCTTC.

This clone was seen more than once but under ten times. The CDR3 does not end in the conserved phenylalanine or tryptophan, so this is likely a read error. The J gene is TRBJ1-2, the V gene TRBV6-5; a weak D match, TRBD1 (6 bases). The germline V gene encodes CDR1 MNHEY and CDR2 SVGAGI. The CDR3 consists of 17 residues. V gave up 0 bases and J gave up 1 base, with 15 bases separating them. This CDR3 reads CASSYSKVAGDNYGYTS. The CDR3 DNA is TGTGCCAGCAGTTACTCTAAAGTTGCAGGGGATAACTATGGCTACACCTCC.

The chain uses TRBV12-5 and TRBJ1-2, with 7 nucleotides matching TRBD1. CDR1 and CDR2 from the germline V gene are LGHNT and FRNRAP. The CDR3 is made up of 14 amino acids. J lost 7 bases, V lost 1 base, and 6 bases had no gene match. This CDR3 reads CASGLGDRVCGYTF. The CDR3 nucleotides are TGTGCTAGTGGTTTGGGTGACAGGGTCTGTGGCTACACCTTC.

The CDR3 region is CATIYLQLAGGPREQYF. DNA of the CDR3: TGTGCCACCATTTATTTGCAACTAGCGGGAGGGCCTCGGGAGCAGTACTTC. The chain recombines TRBV24-1 with TRBJ2-7; 13 bases map to TRBD2. The length of the CDR3 is 17 residues. Germline assignment: CDR1 KGHDR and CDR2 SFDVKD. The V segment lost 8 bases and the J segment 7 bases; nucleotides outside the gene matches: 16.

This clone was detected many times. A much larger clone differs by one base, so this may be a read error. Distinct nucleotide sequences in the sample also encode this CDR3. The CDR3 sequence is CASSLSVNYGYTF. In nucleotides, the CDR3 is TGCGCCAGCAGCTTATCGGTTAACTACGGCTACACCTTC. The chain combines TRBV5-1 with TRBJ1-2; the D is unclear. The CDR3 covers 13 residues. Germline lookup yields CDR1 SGHRS and CDR2 YFSETQ. The entire variable domain, with the rest obtained from reference TRBV5-1 and TRBJ1-2, is as follows: KAGVTQTPRYLIKTRGQQVTLSCSPISGHRSVSWYQQTPGQGLQFLFEYFSETQRNKGNFPGRFSGRQFSNSRSEMNVSTLELGDSALYLCASSLSVNYGYTFGSGTRLTVV.

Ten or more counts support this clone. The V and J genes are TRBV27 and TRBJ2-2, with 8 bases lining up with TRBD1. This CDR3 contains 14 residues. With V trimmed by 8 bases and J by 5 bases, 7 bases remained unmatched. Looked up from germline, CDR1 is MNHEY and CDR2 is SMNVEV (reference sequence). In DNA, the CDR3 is TGTGCCAGCGGCAGGGGGCAACAAACCGGGGAGCTGTTTTTT. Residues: CASGRGQQTGELFF.

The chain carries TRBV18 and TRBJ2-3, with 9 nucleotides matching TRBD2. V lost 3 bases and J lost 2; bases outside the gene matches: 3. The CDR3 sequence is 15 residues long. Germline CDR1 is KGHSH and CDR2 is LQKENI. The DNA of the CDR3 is TGTGCCAGCTCACCGACTAGCGGAAACACAGATACGCAGTATTTT. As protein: CASSPTSGNTDTQYF.

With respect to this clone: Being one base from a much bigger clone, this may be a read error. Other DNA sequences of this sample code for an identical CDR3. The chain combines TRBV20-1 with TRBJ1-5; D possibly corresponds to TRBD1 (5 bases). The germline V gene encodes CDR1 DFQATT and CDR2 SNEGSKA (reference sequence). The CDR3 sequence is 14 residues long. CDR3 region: CSPRTLYSNQPQHF. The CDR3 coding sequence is TGCAGCCCCCGGACACTGTATAGCAATCAACCCCAGCATTTT.

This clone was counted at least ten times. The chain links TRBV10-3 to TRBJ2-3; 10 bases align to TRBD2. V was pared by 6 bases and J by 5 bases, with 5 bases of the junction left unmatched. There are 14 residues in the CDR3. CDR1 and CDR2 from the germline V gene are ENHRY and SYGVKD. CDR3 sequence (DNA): TGTGCCATCAGGCTAGCGGGAGTAGAAGATACGCAGTATTTT. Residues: CAIRLAGVEDTQYF.

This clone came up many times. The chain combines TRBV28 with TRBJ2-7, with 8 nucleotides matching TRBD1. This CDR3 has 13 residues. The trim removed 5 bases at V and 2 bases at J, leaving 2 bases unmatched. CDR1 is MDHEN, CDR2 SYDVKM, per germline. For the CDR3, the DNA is TGTGCCAGCAGTCGGACAGGGCCCTACGAGCAGTACTTC. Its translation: CASSRTGPYEQYF. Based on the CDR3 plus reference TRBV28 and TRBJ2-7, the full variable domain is DVKVTQSSRYLVKRTGEKVFLECVQDMDHENMFWYRQDPGLGLRLIYFSYDVKMKEKGDIPEGYSVSREKKERFSLILESASTNQTSMYLCASSRTGPYEQYFGPGTRLTVT.

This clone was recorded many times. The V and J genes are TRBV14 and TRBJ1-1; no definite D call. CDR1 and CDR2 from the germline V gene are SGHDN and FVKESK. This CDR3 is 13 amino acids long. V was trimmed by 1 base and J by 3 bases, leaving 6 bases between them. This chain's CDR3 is CASSQGLDTEAFF. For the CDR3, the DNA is TGTGCCAGCAGCCAAGGCCTTGACACTGAAGCTTTCTTT.

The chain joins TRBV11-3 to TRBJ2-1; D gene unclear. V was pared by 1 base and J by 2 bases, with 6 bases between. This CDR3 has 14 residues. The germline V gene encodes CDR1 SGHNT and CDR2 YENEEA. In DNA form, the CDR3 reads TGTGCCAGCAGCTTAGGCGGTACCTACAATGAGCAGTTCTTC. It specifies CASSLGGTYNEQFF.

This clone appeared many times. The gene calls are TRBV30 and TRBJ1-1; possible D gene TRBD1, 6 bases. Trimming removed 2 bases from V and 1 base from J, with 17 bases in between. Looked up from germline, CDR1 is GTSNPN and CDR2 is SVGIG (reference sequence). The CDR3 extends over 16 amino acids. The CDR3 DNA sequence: TGTGCCTGGAGTTTCTTAGGGACACCCAGGAACACTGAAGCTTTCTTT. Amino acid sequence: CAWSFLGTPRNTEAFF.

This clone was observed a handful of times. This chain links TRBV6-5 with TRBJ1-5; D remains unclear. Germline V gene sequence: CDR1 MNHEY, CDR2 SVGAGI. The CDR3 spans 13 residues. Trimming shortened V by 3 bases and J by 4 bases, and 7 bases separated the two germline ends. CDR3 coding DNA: TGTGCCAGCAGTTATGGACGGAATCAGCCCCAGCATTTT. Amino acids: CASSYGRNQPQHF.

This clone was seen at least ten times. CDR3 nucleotide sequence: TGTGCCTTGATTAGGCCGGGACAACTCTACGAGCAGTACTTC. Its protein is CALIRPGQLYEQYF. V is TRBV30 and J is TRBJ2-7; possible D gene TRBD1, 6 bases. The CDR3 loop spans 14 amino acids. Germline-derived CDR1 and CDR2 are GTSNPN and SVGIG (reference sequence). V gave up 7 bases and J gave up 3 bases, with 19 bases separating them.

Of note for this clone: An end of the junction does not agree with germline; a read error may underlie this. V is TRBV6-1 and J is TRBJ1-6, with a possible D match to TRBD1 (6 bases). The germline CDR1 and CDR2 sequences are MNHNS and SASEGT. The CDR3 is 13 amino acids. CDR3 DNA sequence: TGTGCCATCACCAGACAGGTTAATTCGCCCCTCCACTTT. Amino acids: CAITRQVNSPLHF.

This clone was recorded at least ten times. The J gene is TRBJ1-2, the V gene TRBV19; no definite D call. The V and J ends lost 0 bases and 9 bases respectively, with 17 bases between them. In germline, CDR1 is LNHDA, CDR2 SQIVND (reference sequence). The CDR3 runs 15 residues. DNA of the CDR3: TGTGCCAGTAGTATAGATCGGGTACTTCTGCCCTGCTACACCTTC. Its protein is CASSIDRVLLPCYTF.